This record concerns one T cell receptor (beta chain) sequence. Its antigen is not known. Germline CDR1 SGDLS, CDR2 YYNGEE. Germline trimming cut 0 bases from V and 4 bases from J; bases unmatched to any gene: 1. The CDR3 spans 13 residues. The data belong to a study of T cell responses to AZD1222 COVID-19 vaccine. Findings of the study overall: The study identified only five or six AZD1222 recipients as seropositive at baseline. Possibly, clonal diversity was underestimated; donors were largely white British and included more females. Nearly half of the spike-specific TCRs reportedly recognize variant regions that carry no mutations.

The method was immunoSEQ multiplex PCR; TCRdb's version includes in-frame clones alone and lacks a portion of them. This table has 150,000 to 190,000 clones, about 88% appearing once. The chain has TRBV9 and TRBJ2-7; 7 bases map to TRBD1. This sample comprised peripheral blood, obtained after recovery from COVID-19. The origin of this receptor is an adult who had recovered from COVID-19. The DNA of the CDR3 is TGTGCCAGCAGCGTAGACAGGGGTTACGAGCAGTACTTC. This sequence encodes CASSVDRGYEQYF. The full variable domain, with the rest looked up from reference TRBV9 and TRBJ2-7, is DSGVTQTPKHLITATGQRVTLRCSPRSGDLSVYWYQQSLDQGLQFLIQYYNGEERAKGNILERFSAQQFPDLHSELNLSSLELGDSALYFCASSVDRGYEQYFGPGTRLTVT.